Each of the 15 T cell receptor beta chains below was sequenced from the same sample in a study of OX40 agonist ivuxolimab in advanced cancers. The repertoire was sequenced with immunoSEQ multiplex PCR; TCRdb's copy has only in-frame clones and lacks some. The data show roughly 40,000 clones, with 75% to 90% seen just once and 2.6% held by the top ten. The sample consisted of CD4+ or CD8+ T cells sorted from blood, taken in a trial of the OX40 agonist ivuxolimab. Source of these receptors: an adult with an advanced solid tumor such as melanoma, head and neck, liver or kidney cancer.

The chain links TRBV4-2 to TRBJ2-2; D may match TRBD1 or TRBD2 (5 bases each). This CDR3 comprises 18 residues. Trimming removed 0 bases from V and 3 bases from J, with 17 bases in between. Germline V gives CDR1 LGHNA, CDR2 YNFKEQ. The CDR3 DNA follows: TGTGCCAGCAGCCAAGATCTCCGCAGGGACGTGTACACCGGGGAGCTGTTTTTT. It specifies CASSQDLRRDVYTGELFF.

This clone appeared a single time. V and J are TRBV7-9 and TRBJ1-1; TRBD1 might be the D (5 bases). CDR1 and CDR2 from the germline V gene are SEHNR and FQNEAQ (reference sequence). This CDR3 is built from 14 residues. V lost 3 bases to trimming and J lost 1 base, with 9 bases between them. The CDR3: CASSFSQGNTEAFF. The CDR3, as DNA: TGTGCCAGCAGCTTTTCGCAGGGGAACACTGAAGCTTTCTTT.

This clone was counted between two and nine times. This sequence joins TRBV7-3 and TRBJ2-1; TRBD2 agrees at 8 bases. This CDR3 contains 16 residues. V lost 0 bases to trimming and J lost 5 bases; unmatched junction nucleotides: 6. CDR1 is SGHTA, CDR2 FQGTGA, per germline. Here the CDR3 reads CASSLTAGGRDNEQFF. Written as DNA, the CDR3 is TGTGCCAGCAGCTTAACGGCGGGAGGCCGGGACAATGAGCAGTTCTTC.

The V and J genes are TRBV11-1 and TRBJ2-6; unclear D gene. This CDR3 is 14 amino acids long. V was pared by 5 bases and J by 5 bases, with 10 bases between. The germline gives CDR1 SGHAT, CDR2 FQDESV (reference sequence). The CDR3 reads CASSPGARANVLTF. CDR3 in DNA: TGTGCCAGCAGCCCGGGCGCGCGGGCCAACGTCCTGACTTTC.

J is TRBJ2-1 and V is TRBV29-1, with 8 bases lining up with TRBD2. Germline CDR1 SQVTM, CDR2 ANQGSEA. This CDR3 has 13 residues. Here the CDR3 reads CTALKLADNEQFF. For the CDR3, the DNA is TGCACCGCCTTAAAACTAGCGGACAATGAGCAGTTCTTC.

Comment on this clone: This sample includes further DNA sequences coding for the same CDR3. This chain joins TRBV19 and TRBJ1-5; D unresolved. Trimming cost V 5 bases and J 0 bases, with 2 bases left between them. The CDR3 covers 12 residues. Germline assignment: CDR1 LNHDA and CDR2 SQIVND (reference sequence). The CDR3 sequence is CASSFSNQPQHF. The DNA for the CDR3 is TGTGCCAGTAGTTTTAGCAATCAGCCCCAGCATTTT.

The chain links TRBV19 to TRBJ2-1, with D perhaps matching TRBD1 (5 bases). Germline values: CDR1 LNHDA, CDR2 SQIVND (reference sequence). The CDR3 loop spans 15 amino acids. Trimming took off 6 bases at V and 4 bases at J, with 16 bases between the two ends. CDR3 bases: TGTGCCAGTAGACCCTACCCGACAGATTACAATGAGCAGTTCTTC. It specifies CASRPYPTDYNEQFF.

The chain is built from TRBV6-1 and TRBJ2-1, with 9 bases lining up with TRBD2. This CDR3 contains 17 residues. V shed 4 bases, J shed 0 bases, and the junction held 7 bases outside the gene matches. Germline-derived CDR1 and CDR2 are MNHNS and SASEGT. The CDR3 DNA is TGTGCCAGCAGTGCTATCCGAGCGGGAGGCTCCTACAATGAGCAGTTCTTC. Its protein is CASSAIRAGGSYNEQFF.

This clone was observed a handful of times. This sequence joins TRBV7-3 and TRBJ2-6; D call uncertain. Trimming took off 1 base at V and 1 base at J, with 2 bases between the two ends. The CDR3 covers 14 residues. Per germline, CDR1 SGHTA and CDR2 FQGTGA. CDR3 amino acids: CASSLRSGANVLTF. The CDR3 region has the DNA TGTGCCAGCAGCTTAAGGTCTGGGGCCAACGTCCTGACTTTC.

The gene calls are TRBV30 and TRBJ2-1; 12 bases map to TRBD2. Unmatched junction bases numbered 7, after V lost 5 bases and J lost 11 bases. The CDR3 covers 13 residues. CDR1 is GTSNPN and CDR2 is SVGIG in the germline V gene (reference sequence). CDR3 sequence (DNA): TGTGCCTGGGTGACGACTAGCGGGAGTAAGCAGTTCTTC. As protein: CAWVTTSGSKQFF.

CDR3 loop: CASKFRDRGYEQYF. CDR3 DNA: TGTGCCAGCAAATTCCGGGACAGGGGCTACGAGCAGTACTTC. V and J are TRBV6-1 and TRBJ2-7; the match to TRBD1 covers 10 bases. The CDR3 spans 14 residues. The trim removed 7 bases at V and 3 bases at J, leaving 6 bases unmatched. The germline CDR1 and CDR2 sequences are MNHNS and SASEGT.

This clone was seen a few times. V is TRBV5-6 and J is TRBJ1-2; tentative D call: TRBD1 (6 bases). The CDR3 runs to 14 residues. The germline gives CDR1 SGHDT, CDR2 YYEEEE. Trimming removed 4 bases at V and 2 bases at J, with 12 bases between. As DNA, the CDR3 is TGTGCCAGCAGCGTCCCCGGGACAAACTATGGCTACACCTTC. It yields the protein CASSVPGTNYGYTF.

This chain links TRBV5-1 with TRBJ2-1, with 9 bases lining up with TRBD2. Germline CDR1 reads SGHRS; CDR2 reads YFSETQ. The CDR3 spans 17 residues. With V trimmed by 0 bases and J by 7 bases, 11 bases remained unmatched. The CDR3 is CASSLVFLAGYENEQFF. In nucleotides, the CDR3 is TGCGCCAGCAGCTTGGTCTTCCTAGCGGGATACGAGAATGAGCAGTTCTTC.

This clone was seen only a few times. The chain joins TRBV2 to TRBJ2-1, with 7 bases matching TRBD2. The trim removed 4 bases at V and 0 bases at J, leaving 6 bases unmatched. The CDR3 runs 16 residues. The germline CDR1 and CDR2 sequences are SNHLY and FYNNEI. CDR3 in amino acids: CASSGFGGSSYNEQFF. The CDR3, as DNA: TGTGCCAGCAGTGGTTTCGGCGGGAGCTCCTACAATGAGCAGTTCTTC.

This clone showed up just a few times. The chain employs TRBV10-3 and TRBJ1-2, with TRBD1 identical over 7 bases. The V segment lost 2 bases and the J segment 8 bases; nucleotides outside the gene matches: 8. The CDR3 is 14 residues long. Germline loops: CDR1 ENHRY, CDR2 SYGVKD. The CDR3 is CAISEGRDRGGYTF. In DNA form, the CDR3 reads TGTGCCATCAGTGAGGGCCGGGACAGAGGAGGCTACACCTTC.